These 22 T cell receptor beta chains share one sample of origin, sequenced in a study of T cell responses to AZD1222 COVID-19 vaccine. Using immunoSEQ multiplex PCR, the repertoire was profiled, and TCRdb retains in-frame clones only, with some absent. The sample has more than 150,000 clones; 85% to 90% are singletons. Here the sequenced sample was peripheral blood, taken 28 days after the second AZD1222 dose. The receptors come from an adult who received the AZD1222 COVID-19 vaccine.

The rearrangement uses TRBV30 and TRBJ2-2; 7 bases align to TRBD1. The CDR3 spans 16 residues. The germline CDR1 and CDR2 sequences are GTSNPN and SVGIG (reference sequence). With 3 bases clipped from V and 3 bases from J, the junction kept 10 bases outside the gene matches. The CDR3 loop is CAWSRSRTGDTGELFF. The CDR3 coding sequence is TGTGCCTGGAGCCGATCGCGGACAGGTGACACCGGGGAGCTGTTTTTT.

The chain combines TRBV27 with TRBJ2-5, with 15 bases that match TRBD2. J gave up 4 bases and V 5 bases, and 5 bases lay outside the gene matches. The CDR3 has 16 amino acids. Germline CDR1 and CDR2: MNHEY and SMNVEV (reference sequence). The CDR3 reads CASSIGLAGGLETQYF. In DNA form, the CDR3 reads TGTGCCAGCAGTATCGGACTAGCGGGAGGGCTAGAGACCCAGTACTTC.

The genes are TRBV4-2 and TRBJ1-6; D unresolved. V was clipped by 0 bases and J by 10 bases, with 10 bases between them. CDR1 and CDR2 (germline): LGHNA, YNFKEQ. This CDR3 has 14 amino acids. This chain's CDR3 is CASSQDGVQSPLHF. The DNA for the CDR3 is TGTGCCAGCAGCCAAGATGGGGTTCAATCACCCCTCCACTTT.

This rearrangement joins TRBV6-2 or TRBV6-3 to TRBJ1-2; D is uncertain. The CDR3 runs 13 residues. Deletions cut 6 bases from V and 5 bases from J, with 13 bases between. Germline-derived CDR1 and CDR2 are MNHEY and SVGEGT. CDR3: CASSQQDTYGYTF. The CDR3 nucleotides are TGTGCCAGCAGCCAACAAGATACTTATGGCTACACCTTC.

In nucleotides, the CDR3 is TGCGCCAGCAGCTTGCGAGGTACTAGCGGGAGTTGGGAGACCCAGTACTTC. This codes for CASSLRGTSGSWETQYF. The V gene is TRBV5-1, the J gene TRBJ2-5, with 11 bases that match TRBD2. V lost 1 base, J lost 5 bases, and 10 bases stayed unmatched. The CDR3 sequence is 17 residues long. Germline assignment: CDR1 SGHRS and CDR2 YFSETQ.

This chain links TRBV6-5 with TRBJ2-7, with TRBD2 matching over 7 bases. With 7 bases clipped from V and 0 bases from J, the junction kept 6 bases outside the gene matches. The CDR3 is 14 residues long. The germline V gene encodes CDR1 MNHEY and CDR2 SVGAGI. The CDR3 region is CASTPPGGSYEQYF. The CDR3, as DNA: TGTGCCAGCACCCCTCCGGGAGGCTCCTACGAGCAGTACTTC.

The V and J genes are TRBV7-3 and TRBJ1-1; 9 bases are shared with TRBD1. Unmatched junction bases numbered 18, after V lost 5 bases and J lost 8 bases. This CDR3 is built from 17 residues. Germline values: CDR1 SGHTA, CDR2 FQGTGA. The chain's CDR3 is CASSLKGQGLGFSEAFF. The CDR3 coding sequence is TGTGCCAGCAGCCTAAAGGGACAGGGATTAGGATTTTCGGAAGCTTTCTTT.

CDR3 nucleotide sequence: TGCGCCAGCAGCCTAGACCAAAAGCAGATTCTCGACAATGAGCAGTTCTTC. The encoded protein is CASSLDQKQILDNEQFF. The V and J genes are TRBV4-3 and TRBJ2-1; D call uncertain. CDR3 length: 17 amino acids. CDR1 is LGHNA, CDR2 YSLEER, per germline. Trimming took off 4 bases at V and 5 bases at J, with 21 bases between the two ends.

V is TRBV5-4 and J is TRBJ1-5, with TRBD1 matching 9 bases. The trim removed 4 bases at V and 4 bases at J, leaving 12 bases unmatched. CDR3 length: 17 residues. Germline lookup yields CDR1 SGHNT and CDR2 YYREEE (reference sequence). The CDR3: CASSEGQGKVGNQPQHF. CDR3 DNA: TGTGCCAGCAGCGAGGGACAGGGAAAGGTTGGAAATCAGCCCCAGCATTTT.

The chain recombines TRBV19 with TRBJ1-5; tentative D call: TRBD1 (5 bases). CDR1 and CDR2 (germline): LNHDA, SQIVND (reference sequence). This CDR3 is built from 15 residues. V lost 7 bases and J lost 3, with 16 bases in between. The CDR3 loop reads CASTKTETFNQPQHF. For the CDR3, the DNA is TGTGCCAGTACTAAGACAGAGACTTTCAATCAGCCCCAGCATTTT.

The chain has TRBV24-1 and TRBJ2-5; TRBD2 might be the D (7 bases). The CDR3 has 14 residues. V lost 2 bases and J lost 5, with 11 bases in between. CDR1 and CDR2 (germline): KGHDR, SFDVKD. The CDR3 here is CATSDSGGGETQYF. The CDR3 DNA follows: TGTGCCACCAGTGATTCGGGGGGCGGCGAGACCCAGTACTTC.

The chain carries TRBV21-1 and TRBJ2-7; the DNA was not used to check the table's D call, TRBD2. TRBV21-1 is designated a pseudogene. This CDR3 comprises 19 residues. Here the CDR3 DNA reads TGTGCCAGCAGCGCCCCCCCTAGGACTAGCGGGAGCCTTATGGGGGAGCAGTACTTC. It specifies CASSAPPRTSGSLMGEQYF.

This rearrangement joins TRBV10-3 to TRBJ2-3, with D maybe TRBD1 (6 bases). This CDR3 is built from 14 residues. Looked up from germline, CDR1 is ENHRY and CDR2 is SYGVKD. V lost 10 bases, J lost 2 bases, and 16 bases lay in between. Written as DNA, the CDR3 is TGTGCCACGGCGAAGGACAGAAACACAGATACGCAGTATTTT. It encodes CATAKDRNTDTQYF.

The V gene is TRBV7-2, the J gene TRBJ2-1, with 10 bases that match TRBD2. Germline V gene sequence: CDR1 SGHTA, CDR2 FQGNSA. The CDR3 loop spans 15 amino acids. Losses at the gene ends were 1 base for V and 9 bases for J; bases not matched to a gene: 6. CDR3 bases: TGTGCCAGCAGCTTAGAGGCAGCGGGAGGGAGTGAGCAGTTCTTC. Protein sequence: CASSLEAAGGSEQFF.

This sequence joins TRBV4-1 and TRBJ1-1, with 10 bases matching TRBD1. The V gene end was trimmed by 2 bases and the J gene end by 4 bases; junction bases not matched to a gene: 13. Germline V gives CDR1 MGHRA, CDR2 YSYEKL. This CDR3 is built from 18 residues. CDR3 bases: TGCGCCAGCAGCCAAACCCGGGACAGGGGCCCCCGGGGCACTGAAGCTTTCTTT. Protein: CASSQTRDRGPRGTEAFF.

This chain uses TRBV3-1 (or the pseudogene TRBV3-2) with TRBJ2-4; possible D gene TRBD1, 6 bases. CDR3 length: 14 amino acids. Trimming cost V 4 bases and J 2 bases, with 9 bases left between them. The germline V gene encodes CDR1 LGHDT and CDR2 YNNKEL (reference sequence). The CDR3 loop reads CASSPQGSKNIQYF. CDR3 sequence (DNA): TGTGCCAGCAGCCCGCAGGGGTCCAAAAACATTCAGTACTTC.

The chain combines TRBV30 with TRBJ1-1; D perhaps matches TRBD1 (6 bases). Germline lookup yields CDR1 GTSNPN and CDR2 SVGIG (reference sequence). The CDR3 is 10 amino acids. In DNA form, the CDR3 reads TGTGCTACAGGGTTCACTGAAGCTTTCTTT. As protein: CATGFTEAFF.

The V call is TRBV5-1, the J call TRBJ1-3, with unresolved D. The V gene's germline CDR1 is SGHRS and CDR2 YFSETQ. The ends were cut back, 0 bases at V and 4 bases at J, with 8 bases in the middle. CDR3 size: 14 residues. The CDR3 reads CASSLAGRGNTIYF. The CDR3, as DNA: TGCGCCAGCAGCTTGGCTGGGAGGGGAAACACCATATATTTT.

This chain connects TRBV27 to TRBJ1-6, with no clear D. CDR3 length equals 15 residues. Trimming removed 6 bases from V and 11 bases from J, with 20 bases in between. Germline V gives CDR1 MNHEY, CDR2 SMNVEV (reference sequence). CDR3 sequence (DNA): TGTGCCAGCAGCCGCATCGGGCGGCTTGCTGCACCCCTCCACTTT. Its protein is CASSRIGRLAAPLHF.

The rearrangement links TRBV28 to TRBJ1-2; D is uncertain. The CDR3 covers 13 residues. V lost 2 bases to trimming and J lost 4 bases, with 8 bases between them. The germline CDR1 and CDR2 sequences are MDHEN and SYDVKM. The CDR3 spells CASSLRSIYGYTF. CDR3 in DNA: TGTGCCAGCAGTTTAAGGTCCATCTATGGCTACACCTTC.

The V gene is TRBV4-2, the J gene TRBJ2-2; D not resolved. Trimming took 0 bases from V and 1 from J, leaving 9 bases between them. Germline lookup yields CDR1 LGHNA and CDR2 YNFKEQ. There are 16 residues in the CDR3. CDR3 protein: CASSQDWPQNTGELFF. The DNA for the CDR3 is TGTGCCAGCAGCCAAGATTGGCCGCAGAACACCGGGGAGCTGTTTTTT.

This clone occurred a few times. The rearrangement links TRBV10-3 to TRBJ2-2; tentative D call: TRBD1 (5 bases). V lost 2 bases and J 0 bases, leaving 10 bases between the germline ends. The CDR3 consists of 16 residues. Per germline, CDR1 ENHRY and CDR2 SYGVKD. The CDR3 DNA sequence: TGTGCCATCAGTGAGGAGACAGACTCGAACACCGGGGAGCTGTTTTTT. The encoded protein is CAISEETDSNTGELFF.